A selection of T cell receptor beta chains follows, all from one sample in a study of regulatory T cells in long-lasting Graves disease. TCRdb independently ran MiXCR on the multiplex PCR reads; one entry per CDR3 protein. The sample yields about 540,000 distinct CDR3 sequences, about 13% seen once. The sample was also reused in another study, on T cells in Graves' hyperthyroidism and ophthalmopathy.

The specimen was peripheral blood mononuclear cells (PBMCs), collected at new diagnosis, from a patient treated with antithyroid drugs. These receptors originate from a man aged 30 to 39 with Graves disease. Each CDR3 is given with its conserved first and last residue. D genes are given only for firm matches. Clone size appears in some rows only: once, few, many, or a class for an expanded clone.

TRBJ1-4	few	TRBD1	TRBV19	CASKRQGEDEKLFF	TGTGCCAGTAAACGACAGGGGGAAGATGAAAAACTGTTTTTT
TRBJ2-7	many	NA	TRBV29-1	CSVEGGSRYEQYF	TGCAGCGTTGAAGGGGGGAGCAGGTACGAGCAGTACTTC
TRBJ1-1	many	NA	TRBV29-1	CSVVVWQANTEAFF	TGCAGCGTTGTTGTGTGGCAGGCGAACACTGAAGCTTTCTTT
TRBJ2-7	many	NA	TRBV27	CASSLNFNYEQYF	TGTGCCAGCAGTTTAAACTTTAACTACGAGCAGTACTTC
TRBJ2-2	NA	TRBD2	TRBV12-3/TRBV12-4	CASIFTSGNGELFF	TGTGCCAGCATTTTTACTAGCGGGAACGGGGAGCTGTTTTTT
TRBJ2-3	NA	TRBD2	TRBV7-9	CASTKDSGSRDTQYF	TGTGCCAGCACCAAAGATAGCGGGAGTAGAGATACGCAGTATTTT
TRBJ2-2	NA	TRBD2	TRBV9	CASSPSGTGELLF	TGTGCCAGCAGCCCTAGCGGAACCGGGGAGCTGCTTTTT
TRBJ2-1	many	NA	TRBV11-2	CASSLEFSGSPTYNEQFF	TGTGCCAGCAGCTTAGAGTTTAGCGGCTCACCTACCTACAATGAGCAGTTCTTC
TRBJ1-5	few	NA	TRBV19	CASSIPAHHNQPQHF	TGTGCCAGTAGTATCCCTGCCCACCACAATCAGCCCCAGCATTTT
TRBJ2-5	few	TRBD1	TRBV5-1	CASSLAGQGETQYF	TGCGCCAGCAGCTTGGCTGGACAGGGAGAGACCCAGTACTTC
TRBJ1-1	many	NA	TRBV2	CASSEVGARTEAFF	TGTGCCAGCAGTGAAGTGGGGGCGCGCACTGAAGCTTTCTTT
TRBJ1-2	NA	NA	TRBV3-1	CASSYTIANGYTF	TGTGCCAGCAGCTATACTATAGCGAATGGCTACACCTTC
TRBJ2-2	many	TRBD1	TRBV9	CASSGTVTGVDTGELFF	TGTGCCAGCAGCGGAACTGTTACAGGGGTCGACACCGGGGAGCTGTTTTTT
TRBJ2-5	many	TRBD2	TRBV5-1	CASSLGTSAGETQYF	TGCGCCAGCAGCTTGGGGACTAGCGCTGGAGAGACCCAGTACTTC
TRBJ1-1	many	NA	TRBV6-4	CASSQSAANTEAFF	TGTGCCAGCAGCCAAAGCGCGGCCAACACTGAAGCTTTCTTT
TRBJ2-5	many	NA	TRBV6-1	CASRMRVWGETQYF	TGTGCCAGCAGAATGCGGGTTTGGGGAGAGACCCAGTACTTC
TRBJ2-5	NA	TRBD2	TRBV7-7	CASSSKREVETQYF	TGTGCTAGCAGCTCGAAGCGGGAGGTAGAGACCCAGTACTTC
TRBJ2-3	many	NA	TRBV11-2	CASSLAWIDTQYF	TGTGCCAGCAGCTTAGCCTGGATAGATACGCAGTATTTT
TRBJ2-5	few	TRBD2	TRBV30	CAWSGTRKETQYF	TGTGCCTGGAGTGGGACTAGGAAAGAGACCCAGTACTTC
TRBJ2-5	many	NA	TRBV11-2	CASSLEEATQETQYF	TGTGCCAGCAGCTTAGAAGAGGCTACCCAAGAGACCCAGTACTTC
TRBJ2-1	many	NA	TRBV20-1	CSASPTRAGPHNEQFF	TGCAGTGCTAGCCCCACTCGAGCGGGCCCACACAATGAGCAGTTCTTC
TRBJ2-1	many	TRBD2	TRBV29-1	CSVEEILAGGYNEQFF	TGCAGCGTTGAAGAAATTCTAGCGGGAGGATACAATGAGCAGTTCTTC
TRBJ2-1	NA	NA	TRBV12-5	CASGHPGGSSYNEQFF	TGTGCTAGTGGTCACCCTGGGGGGAGCTCCTACAATGAGCAGTTCTTC
TRBJ2-7	NA	TRBD2	TRBV7-2	CASRLMTSGKSSYEQYF	TGTGCCAGCAGACTAATGACTAGCGGGAAGAGCTCCTACGAGCAGTACTTC